The 5 T cell receptor beta chains below come from one sample, sequenced in a study of Graves' ophthalmopathy and Graves' hyperthyroidism. RNA transcripts yielded amplified TCR beta CDR3 regions. Amplification began with first-round RT-PCR using HTBI primers, then second-round multiplex PCR was performed. One entry per CDR3 protein results from TCRdb running MiXCR on the multiplex PCR reads. The sample includes 1 million to 1.3 million distinct CDR3 sequences, 35% to 40% seen only once; the top ten take roughly 11%. The sample consisted of peripheral blood or thyroid tissue (not recorded which). The receptors here all came from an adult man with Graves' hyperthyroidism.

This clonotype showed up many times. This sequence joins TRBV7-2 and TRBJ2-5, with D uncertain. The CDR3 consists of 14 residues. Germline CDR1 reads SGHTA; CDR2 reads FQGNSA. V lost 1 base, J lost 6 bases, and 12 bases lay in between. The CDR3 sequence is CASSLEMGLKTQYF. The CDR3 DNA reads as TGTGCCAGCAGCTTAGAAATGGGGTTGAAGACCCAGTACTTC.

J is TRBJ2-2 and V is TRBV7-9; D assignment may be TRBD1 or TRBD2 (5 bases each). Trimming shortened V by 5 bases and J by 5 bases, and 18 bases separated the two germline ends. The CDR3 contains 16 residues. Germline CDR1 reads SEHNR; CDR2 reads FQNEAQ (reference sequence). The CDR3 region is CASSPGTVGWTGELFF. The CDR3 DNA sequence: TGTGCCAGCAGCCCCGGGACGGTCGGGTGGACCGGGGAGCTGTTTTTT.

This clonotype showed up just a few times. The chain links TRBV12-3 or TRBV12-4 to TRBJ1-1; 12 bases line up with TRBD1. V shed 8 bases, J shed 4 bases, and the junction held 11 bases outside the gene matches. The CDR3 length is 16 residues. CDR3 coding DNA: TGTGCCAGCGTGGGACAGGGGGCCATCCGGGGCACTGAAGCTTTCTTT. Translation gives CASVGQGAIRGTEAFF.

This clonotype was counted many times. The chain couples TRBV7-2 to TRBJ2-7, with TRBD2 matching 9 bases. V lost 5 bases, J lost 12 bases, and 11 bases stayed unmatched. CDR1 SGHTA and CDR2 FQGNSA come from the germline V gene. The CDR3 length is 13 residues. The CDR3 loop is CASSPVAGALRYF. The CDR3 DNA reads as TGTGCCAGCAGCCCCGTAGCGGGAGCTCTGCGGTACTTC.

This rearrangement joins TRBV7-2 to TRBJ2-2; no clear D gene. Germline lookup yields CDR1 SGHTA and CDR2 FQGNSA. CDR3 length: 17 residues. Trimming cost V 2 bases and J 3 bases, with 16 bases left between them. The CDR3 region has the DNA TGTGCCAGCAGCTTATTTGCGAAAATAGAGGACACCGGGGAGCTGTTTTTT. This encodes CASSLFAKIEDTGELFF.